This T cell receptor beta chain comes out of a study of control samples from healthy donors and cancer patients. The CDR3 sequence is 17 residues long. Germline assignment: CDR1 KGHDR and CDR2 SFDVKD. The trim removed 6 bases at V and 0 bases at J, leaving 10 bases unmatched. TCRdb's table, derived via immunoSEQ multiplex PCR, lists solely in-frame clones and lacks some. The sample carries under 200,000 clones, 91% recorded once. This TCR was recovered from a woman in her twenties or thirties in good health. V gene TRBV24-1 combines with J gene TRBJ1-3, with TRBD1 matching over 7 bases. The specimen sequenced was blood. CDR3 residues: CATSLRGQASSGNTIYF. The CDR3 DNA sequence: TGTGCCACCAGTCTTAGAGGACAGGCCAGCTCTGGAAACACCATATATTTT.